Presented here are 23 T cell receptor beta chains from one specimen sequenced in a study of CD8 T cells in Susac syndrome. Reverse transcription used roughly 0.45 to 1 ug RNA and random hexamers. From the immunoSEQ multiplex PCR reads, TCRdb called clonotypes with MiXCR, one entry per CDR3 protein. The sample consists of approximately 110,000 distinct CDR3 sequences, 85% to 95% of them appearing once. Sequences were obtained from CD8+ T cells from PBMCs. All receptors come from a human donor with multiple sclerosis.

The chain uses TRBV9 and TRBJ2-7; 7 positions agree with TRBD2. This CDR3 is 15 amino acids long. Germline-derived CDR1 and CDR2 are SGDLS and YYNGEE. J was trimmed by 5 bases and V by 0 bases; bases with no gene match: 8. The CDR3 nucleotides are TGTGCCAGCAGCGTAGAGGGCAGGGAGGGAGACGAGCAGTACTTC. Its translation: CASSVEGREGDEQYF.

This clonotype occurred a few times. The chain is built from TRBV29-1 and TRBJ2-1, with 8 nucleotides matching TRBD1. The germline V gene has CDR1 SQVTM and CDR2 ANQGSEA. This CDR3 region has 14 residues. The junction had 9 bases not matched to a gene; V was cut back by 6 bases and J by 5 bases. CDR3 in DNA: TGCAGCGTGGTTCCAGGGACAGGTCACAATGAGCAGTTCTTC. It encodes CSVVPGTGHNEQFF.

This chain uses TRBV7-6 with TRBJ2-1; 9 nucleotides match TRBD2. CDR1 and CDR2 from the germline V gene are SGHVS and FNYEAQ. The CDR3 totals 17 residues. Trimming at V came to 1 base and at J to 9 bases, leaving 13 bases not matched to a gene. CDR3 in amino acids: CASSLGALAGLRGEQFF. The CDR3 DNA sequence: TGTGCCAGCAGCTTAGGTGCGCTAGCGGGACTAAGAGGTGAGCAGTTCTTC.

The chain joins TRBV9 to TRBJ1-6, with TRBD1 identical over 9 bases. J gave up 7 bases and V 3 bases, and 5 bases lay outside the gene matches. The germline gives CDR1 SGDLS, CDR2 YYNGEE. The length of the CDR3 is 15 residues. The CDR3 region has the DNA TGTGCCAGCAGCGAGGACAGGGGTGGGAATTCACCCCTCCACTTT. It is translated as CASSEDRGGNSPLHF.

The gene calls are TRBV15 and TRBJ1-5; 7 bases are a match to TRBD1. V lost 0 bases to trimming and J lost 6 bases; unmatched junction nucleotides: 5. Germline assignment: CDR1 LNHNV and CDR2 YYDKDF (reference sequence). The length of the CDR3 is 15 residues. The chain's CDR3 is CATSRDQGVGQPQHF. For the CDR3, the DNA is TGTGCCACCAGCAGAGATCAGGGGGTCGGTCAGCCCCAGCATTTT.

The chain uses TRBV6-5 and TRBJ1-1, with D maybe TRBD1 (6 bases). V was shortened by 5 bases and J by 7 bases, with 8 bases between the two germline ends. The CDR3 is made up of 11 amino acids. The germline V gene encodes CDR1 MNHEY and CDR2 SVGAGI. The CDR3 spells CASSVGGEAFF. DNA for the CDR3: TGTGCCAGCAGTGTAGGGGGTGAAGCTTTCTTT.

The chain recombines TRBV27 with TRBJ1-1, with D unclear. The CDR3 extends over 13 amino acids. The V end lost 10 bases, the J end lost 1 base, and 13 bases lay between the germline ends. The germline V gene has CDR1 MNHEY and CDR2 SMNVEV (reference sequence). The CDR3 is CATSIQSNTEAFF. The DNA of the CDR3 is TGTGCCACGTCCATACAATCGAACACTGAAGCTTTCTTT.

The V call is TRBV5-1, the J call TRBJ2-3; D not resolved. The V gene lost 0 bases and the J gene lost 2 bases, with 7 bases spanning the gap. The germline gives CDR1 SGHRS, CDR2 YFSETQ. This CDR3 contains 14 residues. This chain's CDR3 is CASSLARNTDTQYF. CDR3 DNA sequence: TGCGCCAGCAGCTTGGCTCGGAACACAGATACGCAGTATTTT.

This clonotype came up a few times. V is TRBV5-1 and J is TRBJ2-3, with 7 bases lining up with TRBD2. The V and J ends lost 1 base and 1 base, in that order; junction bases with no gene match: 0. The CDR3 is made up of 14 amino acids. CDR1 and CDR2 from the germline V gene are SGHRS and YFSETQ. As DNA, the CDR3 is TGCGCCAGCAGCTTGCGGGGGGGCACAGATACGCAGTATTTT. This translates into CASSLRGGTDTQYF.

In its sample, this clonotype was seen a few times. The chain recombines TRBV9 with TRBJ2-7, with D perhaps TRBD1 or TRBD2 (5 bases each). Germline-derived CDR1 and CDR2 are SGDLS and YYNGEE. V was clipped by 0 bases and J by 2 bases, with 9 bases between them. The CDR3 is 14 amino acids. In nucleotides, the CDR3 is TGTGCCAGCAGCGTAGGAGGGACCCCCTACGAGCAGTACTTC. This translates into CASSVGGTPYEQYF.

The V call is TRBV24-1, the J call TRBJ2-5; 8 nucleotides agree with TRBD1. Looked up from germline, CDR1 is KGHDR and CDR2 is SFDVKD. CDR3 length: 15 amino acids. V shed 3 bases, J shed 4 bases, and the junction held 6 bases outside the gene matches. The CDR3 DNA is TGTGCCACCAGTGATCCTTGGACAGGGCGAGAGACCCAGTACTTC. Protein: CATSDPWTGRETQYF.

The CDR3 region is CASRNPGLADTTQYF. Written as DNA, the CDR3 is TGTGCCAGCAGAAATCCGGGACTAGCGGATACGACCCAGTACTTC. The rearrangement uses TRBV13 and TRBJ2-5, with 11 bases that match TRBD2. There are 15 residues in the CDR3. V trimming: 6 bases; J trimming: 7 bases; junction bases outside the gene matches: 10. Germline lookup yields CDR1 PRHDT and CDR2 FYEKMQ (reference sequence).

This chain uses TRBV6-1 with TRBJ2-7; no reliable D call. Germline CDR1 MNHNS, CDR2 SASEGT. With 6 bases removed from V and 3 bases from J, the gap between germline ends came to 12 bases. CDR3 length: 13 amino acids. The CDR3 loop is CASRRKGLYEQYF. The CDR3 DNA reads TGTGCCAGCAGGAGGAAAGGCCTCTACGAGCAGTACTTC.

The chain has TRBV28 and TRBJ2-7; TRBD1 aligns across 7 bases. The germline gives CDR1 MDHEN, CDR2 SYDVKM. After removal of 2 bases from V and 4 bases from J, the junction contained 11 bases not matched to a gene. This CDR3 comprises 16 residues. CDR3 DNA sequence: TGTGCCAGCAGTTTACCGACCTGGGACAGCGCGTACGAGCAGTACTTC. It codes for CASSLPTWDSAYEQYF. Supplemented by reference TRBV28 and TRBJ2-7, the full variable domain reads DVKVTQSSRYLVKRTGEKVFLECVQDMDHENMFWYRQDPGLGLRLIYFSYDVKMKEKGDIPEGYSVSREKKERFSLILESASTNQTSMYLCASSLPTWDSAYEQYFGPGTRLTVT.

The chain combines TRBV27 with TRBJ2-1, with D tentatively TRBD2 (6 bases). Trimming pared 0 bases from V and 4 bases from J, leaving 10 bases between. The CDR3 runs 15 residues. Germline-derived CDR1 and CDR2 are MNHEY and SMNVEV (reference sequence). The CDR3 DNA sequence: TGTGCCAGCAGTTTATCCCTAGCGCCTTACAATGAGCAGTTCTTC. Translated: CASSLSLAPYNEQFF.

The chain is built from TRBV21-1 and TRBJ2-1; the tabulated D call, TRBD2, remains unverified against the DNA. TRBV21-1 is given as a pseudogene. The CDR3 extends over 17 amino acids. The CDR3 loop is CASSDGLATPSDNEQFF. The CDR3 nucleotides are TGTGCCAGCAGTGATGGTCTAGCTACACCATCCGACAATGAGCAGTTCTTC.

This sequence joins TRBV5-1 and TRBJ1-1, with no clear D. The V gene lost 2 bases and the J gene lost 0 bases, with 8 bases spanning the gap. The CDR3 sequence is 14 residues long. The germline CDR1 and CDR2 sequences are SGHRS and YFSETQ. CDR3: CASSFFNLNTEAFF. CDR3 nucleotides: TGCGCCAGCAGCTTCTTTAACTTGAACACTGAAGCTTTCTTT.

V and J are TRBV15 and TRBJ2-1, with D tentatively TRBD1 (7 bases). The V end lost 3 bases, the J end lost 9 bases, and 12 bases lay between the germline ends. CDR3 length equals 13 residues. Germline assignment: CDR1 LNHNV and CDR2 YYDKDF (reference sequence). CDR3 bases: TGTGCCACCAGCAGGCAGGGGGGTAGTGAGCAGTTCTTC. Translating it yields CATSRQGGSEQFF. The full variable domain, with the rest looked up from reference TRBV15 and TRBJ2-1, is DAMVIQNPRYQVTQFGKPVTLSCSQTLNHNVMYWYQQKSSQAPKLLFHYYDKDFNNEADTPDNFQSRRPNTSFCFLDIRSPGLGDTAMYLCATSRQGGSEQFFGPGTRLTVL.

V and J are TRBV15 and TRBJ2-3; D possibly corresponds to TRBD2 (6 bases). This CDR3 is built from 16 residues. The germline gives CDR1 LNHNV, CDR2 YYDKDF (reference sequence). The V end lost 0 bases, the J end lost 4 bases, and 14 bases lay between the germline ends. Here the CDR3 reads CATSRDLGRGSDTQYF. The CDR3 region has the DNA TGTGCCACCAGCAGAGACCTTGGCCGGGGGTCAGATACGCAGTATTTT.

The chain combines TRBV20-1 with TRBJ2-3, with D perhaps TRBD2 (7 bases). Germline lookup yields CDR1 DFQATT and CDR2 SNEGSKA (reference sequence). This CDR3 has 15 amino acids. Deletions cut 5 bases from V and 4 bases from J, with 19 bases between. The CDR3 DNA reads as TGCAGTGCTCGGAGGGGGACTACCAACCCAGATACGCAGTATTTT. As protein: CSARRGTTNPDTQYF.

The chain combines TRBV7-9 with TRBJ2-1, with D possibly matching TRBD1 (6 bases). Germline assignment: CDR1 SEHNR and CDR2 FQNEAQ (reference sequence). The V gene lost 5 bases and the J gene lost 0 bases, with 8 bases spanning the gap. The CDR3 consists of 14 residues. The CDR3 loop is CASSQGSSYNEQFF. The CDR3 DNA reads as TGTGCCAGCAGCCAGGGGAGCTCCTACAATGAGCAGTTCTTC.

This rearrangement joins TRBV19 to TRBJ1-2; unclear D gene. The germline CDR1 and CDR2 sequences are LNHDA and SQIVND (reference sequence). V gave up 9 bases and J gave up 4 bases, with 21 bases separating them. CDR3 length equals 15 residues. CDR3 region: CASTLGFGSVYGYTF. The CDR3 DNA sequence: TGTGCCAGCACGCTTGGGTTCGGGAGTGTCTATGGCTACACCTTC.

This sequence joins TRBV7-9 and TRBJ2-1; D gene ambiguous. The CDR3 loop spans 12 amino acids. The germline V and J ends were trimmed by 1 base and 9 bases, with 7 bases remaining between them. The germline gives CDR1 SEHNR, CDR2 FQNEAQ (reference sequence). The CDR3 bases are TGTGCCAGCAGCTTAGGCAGAGGTGAGCAGTTCTTC. Protein product: CASSLGRGEQFF.